This note documents a single T cell receptor beta chain sequence. The sample comes from a study of blood T cell repertoires in COVID-19. Study at large: Italy, Spain and the United States were the sources of the convalescent and acute COVID-19 samples. The analysed material was cDNA or gDNA that came from T cells, B-cell-depleted T cells, or PBMCs.

Trimming took 1 base from V and 9 from J, leaving 13 bases between them. The CDR3 runs 15 residues. Germline assignment: CDR1 SGHVS and CDR2 FQNEAQ. Per the original methods: Researchers report that nucleated cell counts were estimated from reference gene primer amplification. The data were produced by immunoSEQ multiplex PCR, yet TCRdb's version contains in-frame clones alone and is incomplete. V and J calls and clone size are given by that table; D and trimming were obtained from the DNA. The profile shows about 190,000 clones, about 85% of them singletons. The sequencing input was peripheral blood. The chain combines TRBV7-8 with TRBJ1-6; weak D call: TRBD1 (5 bases). The receptor was derived from a human donor in a cohort sampled during active COVID-19. The CDR3 DNA reads as TGTGCCAGCAGCTTAGTCAGGGCTGGGATTTCACCCCTCCACTTT. Translation gives CASSLVRAGISPLHF.